A single sample is the source of the 26 T cell receptor beta chains below, sequenced in a study of T cells in women clearing cervical HPV infection. Some clones are missing from TCRdb's copy, which holds only in-frame ones; the method was immunoSEQ multiplex PCR. This table holds roughly 35,000 clones. The specimen was blood buffy coat. Every receptor here comes from a woman between 18 and 70 years old with a cervical HPV16 infection that either progressed to CIN3+ or cleared (not recorded which).

Details on this clone: The CDR3 goes on 3 residues after the read ends, and that part is filled in from the germline J gene. V usage is TRBV30 and J usage is TRBJ1-3; 7 nucleotides match TRBD1. CDR1 is GTSNPN, CDR2 SVGIG, per germline (reference sequence). J gave up 0 bases and V 3 bases, and 8 bases lay outside the gene matches. There are 16 residues in the CDR3. CDR3 DNA, as far as it was read: TGTGCCTGGAGCGCCCAGGGGGGAGGCTCTGGAAACACC. Translated, it gives CAWSAQGGGSGNT. From start to end, the CDR3 is CAWSAQGGGSGNTIYF.

Worth noting for this clone: The read gets to within 3 residues of the CDR3 end, and the germline J gene fills in the rest. The chain couples TRBV13 to TRBJ2-3; 9 nucleotides agree with TRBD1. Per germline, CDR1 PRHDT and CDR2 FYEKMQ (reference sequence). CDR3 length: 14 amino acids. CDR3 sequence: CASSLEQGAGTQYF. The sequenced CDR3 bases are TGTGCCAGCAGCTTAGAACAGGGGGCTGGAACG.

The part of the CDR3 DNA that was read is TGTGCCAGTAGGACAGGGTCCTACGAC. Translated, it gives CASRTGSYD. The entire CDR3 protein is CASRTGSYDYTF. The chain is built from TRBV6-2 or TRBV6-3 and TRBJ1-2, with 8 nucleotides matching TRBD1. The CDR3 is cut off 3 residues early in the read; its end comes from the germline J gene. The length of the CDR3 is 12 residues. The germline V gene has CDR1 MNHEY and CDR2 SVGEGT.

The sequenced part of the CDR3 DNA is TGTGCCAGCAGTTTAGGGATCGGGACAGCTTACACCGGGGAG. Amino acids: CASSLGIGTAYTGE. In full, the CDR3 reads CASSLGIGTAYTGELFF. This chain connects TRBV28 to TRBJ2-2; the match to TRBD1 covers 7 bases. Read coverage stops 3 residues before the CDR3 terminus; the germline J gene supplies the remainder. Germline V lookup: CDR1 MDHEN, CDR2 SYDVKM. The CDR3 totals 17 residues. Unmatched junction bases numbered 9, after V lost 2 bases and J lost 3 bases. Complete variable domain (other parts from reference TRBV28 and TRBJ2-2): DVKVTQSSRYLVKRTGEKVFLECVQDMDHENMFWYRQDPGLGLRLIYFSYDVKMKEKGDIPEGYSVSREKKERFSLILESASTNQTSMYLCASSLGIGTAYTGELFFGEGSRLTVL.

On this clone itself: The CDR3 is cut off 3 residues early in the read; its end comes from the germline J gene. V is TRBV18 and J is TRBJ2-6; the match to TRBD2 covers 10 bases. J gave up 0 bases and V 3 bases, and 8 bases lay outside the gene matches. The CDR3 has 19 residues. The germline V gene encodes CDR1 KGHSH and CDR2 LQKENI. CDR3 sequence: CASSPRNSGGISGANVLTF. CDR3 DNA (partial): TGTGCCAGCTCACCTCGTAATAGCGGGGGGATCTCTGGGGCCAACGTC.

A note on this clone: The read finishes 3 residues shy of the CDR3 end, and the germline J gene is used to complete it. This chain joins TRBV29-1 and TRBJ2-2; 12 bases line up with TRBD1. Germline V gene lookup returns CDR1 SQVTM and CDR2 ANQGSEA. The V segment lost 3 bases and the J segment 6 bases; nucleotides outside the gene matches: 8. The CDR3 consists of 16 residues. This CDR3 is CSVDAGTGGHSGELFF. The DNA read from the CDR3 is TGCAGCGTTGATGCCGGGACAGGGGGCCACTCCGGGGAG.

Notes on this clone: The read ends 3 residues early relative to the CDR3; the germline J gene fills the gap. J is TRBJ1-2 and V is TRBV20-1; the match to TRBD1 covers 9 bases. CDR1 is DFQATT, CDR2 SNEGSKA, per germline (reference sequence). This CDR3 spans 14 amino acids. The CDR3 protein is CSASPGQGRDGYTF. The sequenced CDR3 bases are TGCAGTGCCAGTCCGGGACAGGGTCGGGACGGC.

For this clone: The read halts 3 residues ahead of the CDR3 end, with the missing end drawn from the germline J gene. This sequence joins TRBV28 and TRBJ2-7; D gene ambiguous. The CDR3 is made up of 11 amino acids. V lost 3 bases and J lost 4, with 4 bases in between. Germline V CDR1 and CDR2: MDHEN, SYDVKM. CDR3 amino acids: CASSFMYEQYF. The CDR3 bases that were read are TGTGCCAGCAGTTTTATGTACGAG.

As concerns this clone: The missing CDR3 end, 3 residues past where the read stops, is filled in from the germline J gene. The chain couples TRBV5-4 to TRBJ2-1; perhaps TRBD2 as D (6 bases). The CDR3 sequence is 13 residues long. The germline CDR1 and CDR2 sequences are SGHNT and YYREEE (reference sequence). V was clipped by 2 bases and J by 9 bases, with 12 bases between them. The CDR3 sequence: CASSFRDSAEQFF. The CDR3 DNA, read in part, is TGTGCCAGCAGCTTTCGGGACTCCGCTGAG.

The CDR3 here is CASSMKNGRAQYF. CDR3 DNA, as far as it was read: TGTGCCAGTAGTATGAAGAACGGGCGGGCG. The chain is built from TRBV19 and TRBJ2-3, with TRBD2 as a possible D gene (5 bases). Coverage ceases 3 residues before the CDR3 finishes, and the germline J gene fills in the end. Germline lookup yields CDR1 LNHDA and CDR2 SQIVND (reference sequence). The CDR3 is made up of 13 amino acids.

For this clone: The CDR3 end falls 3 residues outside the read, so it is completed with the germline J gene. The chain employs TRBV20-1 and TRBJ2-3; D ambiguous. V dropped 0 bases and J dropped 6 bases, with 22 bases sitting between them. This CDR3 is built from 17 residues. The germline V gene has CDR1 DFQATT and CDR2 SNEGSKA (reference sequence). The CDR3 loop reads CSARDPISSTPRDTQYF. The CDR3 DNA, read in part, is TGCAGTGCTAGAGATCCCATTTCCAGCACACCCAGGGATACG.

As for this clone: The sequenced fragment ends 3 residues before the CDR3 boundary, so the rest is inferred from the germline J gene. The chain carries TRBV29-1 and TRBJ2-2; D gene uncertain. With 4 bases removed from V and 1 base from J, the gap between germline ends came to 7 bases. From germline, CDR1 is SQVTM and CDR2 ANQGSEA. The CDR3 consists of 13 residues. CDR3 DNA, as far as it was read: TGCAGCGTTGCTCTAGTGAACACCGGGGAG. Its translation: CSVALVNTGE. The entire CDR3 protein is CSVALVNTGELFF.

With respect to this clone: The CDR3 is cut off 3 residues early in the read; its end comes from the germline J gene. V is TRBV20-1 and J is TRBJ2-7, with 10 bases that match TRBD2. Germline V gives CDR1 DFQATT, CDR2 SNEGSKA (reference sequence). CDR3 length: 13 amino acids. V was clipped by 2 bases and J by 2 bases; unmatched bases: 0. The part of the CDR3 DNA that was read is TGCAGTGCTAGACTAGCGGGGGCCTACGAG. Translated: CSARLAGAYE. Given in full, the CDR3 is CSARLAGAYEQYF.

In regard to this clone: Sequencing ends 3 residues short of the CDR3 end; the germline J gene provides the rest. V gene TRBV30 combines with J gene TRBJ1-2, with D possibly TRBD1 on 5 matching bases. Trimming left V 5 bases short and J 4 bases short, with 20 bases between. CDR3 length: 15 residues. Germline lookup yields CDR1 GTSNPN and CDR2 SVGIG (reference sequence). The CDR3 here is CAWSIVVRGGYGYTF. The CDR3 bases that were read are TGTGCCTGGTCCATCGTGGTGAGGGGTGGCTATGGC.

Concerning this clone itself: The CDR3 is cut off 3 residues early in the read; its end comes from the germline J gene. The chain carries TRBV20-1 and TRBJ1-6; 8 positions agree with TRBD1. The V segment lost 6 bases and the J segment 1 base; nucleotides outside the gene matches: 8. The CDR3 extends over 16 amino acids. The germline V gene encodes CDR1 DFQATT and CDR2 SNEGSKA (reference sequence). The part of the CDR3 DNA that was read is TGCAGTGCCCGGACAGGGTCTGGGTCCTATAATTCACCC. Translated: CSARTGSGSYNSP. The CDR3 as a whole reads CSARTGSGSYNSPLHF.

To note about this clone: The read comes to an end 3 residues before the CDR3 does, leaving the germline J gene to fill in the end. The V and J genes are TRBV2 and TRBJ1-4; 9 bases are shared with TRBD1. Germline V gives CDR1 SNHLY, CDR2 FYNNEI. CDR3 size: 14 residues. V trimming: 5 bases; J trimming: 5 bases; junction bases outside the gene matches: 3. The CDR3 region is CASSWGQGNEKLFF. The part of the CDR3 DNA that was read is TGTGCCAGCAGTTGGGGACAGGGAAATGAAAAA.

Concerning this clone: The CDR3 is cut off 3 residues early in the read; its end comes from the germline J gene. The chain is built from TRBV19 and TRBJ2-4; D is possibly TRBD2 (6 bases). Germline CDR1 LNHDA, CDR2 SQIVND (reference sequence). This CDR3 has 14 residues. The sequenced CDR3 bases are TGTGCCAGTAGTATGGCCGGGACTCGTTATGGT. Amino acid sequence: CASSMAGTRYG. From start to end, the CDR3 is CASSMAGTRYGQYF.

The part of the CDR3 DNA that was read is TGTGCCAGCAATCCGGGACAGGGGGGCAACACTGAA. Translation gives CASNPGQGGNTE. The full CDR3 protein reads CASNPGQGGNTEAFF. This chain links TRBV6-2 or TRBV6-3 with TRBJ1-1; 11 bases agree with TRBD1. Read sequence stops 3 residues before the CDR3 end, and the germline J gene provides the missing end. The V and J ends lost 7 bases and 2 bases, in that order; junction bases with no gene match: 6. Germline values: CDR1 MNHEY, CDR2 SVGEGT. The CDR3 covers 15 residues.

CDR3 sequence: CASSYDSRGPDTQYF. The sequenced CDR3 bases are TGTGCCAGCAGTTACGATAGCAGGGGACCAGATACG. The chain combines TRBV6-2 or TRBV6-3 with TRBJ2-3; tentative D call: TRBD1 (6 bases). With the read ending 3 residues before the CDR3 end, the germline J gene is used to fill in that end. The CDR3 is 15 residues long. Germline CDR1 MNHEY, CDR2 SVGEGT. V was pared by 2 bases and J by 4 bases, with 13 bases between.

Concerning this clone itself: The missing CDR3 end, 3 residues past where the read stops, is filled in from the germline J gene. The V and J genes are TRBV29-1 and TRBJ1-1; TRBD1 is a possible D gene (6 bases). The length of the CDR3 is 13 residues. CDR1 is SQVTM, CDR2 ANQGSEA, per germline. V lost 3 bases and J lost 4, with 12 bases in between. CDR3 DNA, as far as it was read: TGCAGCGTTGATTCGGGGGGCAGCACTGAA. This encodes CSVDSGGSTE. The entire CDR3 protein is CSVDSGGSTEAFF.

Comments on this clone: The read terminates 3 residues before the CDR3 end, so the remaining end is supplied by the germline J gene. V usage is TRBV28 and J usage is TRBJ1-5; no clear D. The V end lost 2 bases, the J end lost 1 base, and 12 bases lay between the germline ends. Germline CDR1 MDHEN, CDR2 SYDVKM. The CDR3 contains 16 residues. Here the CDR3 reads CASSLEGMKSNQPQHF. The sequenced CDR3 bases are TGTGCCAGCAGTTTAGAGGGTATGAAGAGCAATCAGCCC.

A word on this clone: The CDR3 end falls 3 residues outside the read, so it is completed with the germline J gene. The chain joins TRBV11-2 to TRBJ2-7, with D perhaps TRBD1 (6 bases). The germline CDR1 and CDR2 sequences are SGHAT and FQNNGV. The CDR3 length is 14 residues. The V end lost 0 bases, the J end lost 2 bases, and 8 bases lay between the germline ends. This chain's CDR3 is CASSLEQGPYEQYF. CDR3 bases read: TGTGCCAGCAGCTTAGAACAGGGTCCCTACGAG.

As to this clone: The missing CDR3 end, 3 residues past where the read stops, is filled in from the germline J gene. The chain is built from TRBV18 and TRBJ2-7, with TRBD1 matching over 8 bases. CDR1 is KGHSH and CDR2 is LQKENI in the germline V gene. The CDR3 runs to 14 residues. V was pared by 6 bases and J by 3 bases, with 7 bases of the junction left unmatched. CDR3: CASSIGTGIYEQYF. CDR3 bases read: TGTGCCAGCTCGATCGGGACAGGAATCTACGAG.

Notes on this clone: The read gets to within 3 residues of the CDR3 end, and the germline J gene fills in the rest. The V gene is TRBV19, the J gene TRBJ2-7; D is possibly TRBD2 (6 bases). The germline V and J ends were trimmed by 3 bases and 3 bases, with 9 bases remaining between them. Germline V gives CDR1 LNHDA, CDR2 SQIVND (reference sequence). The CDR3 runs 13 residues. This chain's CDR3 is CASSITGVYEQYF. The part of the CDR3 DNA that was read is TGTGCCAGTAGTATCACGGGGGTCTACGAG.

For this clone: With the read ending 3 residues before the CDR3 end, the germline J gene is used to fill in that end. V usage is TRBV6-2 or TRBV6-3 and J usage is TRBJ2-7, with no clear D. V lost 4 bases and J 3 bases, leaving 10 bases between the germline ends. Germline assignment: CDR1 MNHEY and CDR2 SVGEGT. This CDR3 spans 13 amino acids. The CDR3 reads CASSSTSFYEQYF. The sequenced CDR3 bases are TGTGCCAGCAGTTCCACAAGTTTCTACGAG.

About this clone: The read ends 3 residues shy of where the CDR3 ends; the end is completed using the germline J gene. The chain joins TRBV2 to TRBJ2-3, with 7 nucleotides matching TRBD2. Germline CDR1 and CDR2: SNHLY and FYNNEI. Trimming took 4 bases from V and 6 from J; bases not matched to a gene: 13. The CDR3 contains 16 residues. The sequenced CDR3 bases are TGTGCCAGCAGTGGTGGGGCGGGACTATTGAGGGATACG. Protein: CASSGGAGLLRDT. In full, the CDR3 is CASSGGAGLLRDTQYF.